This TCR beta chain derives from a study of identical twins. Each cDNA held unique molecular identifiers, and template switching gave it a universal primer site. TCRdb recomputed calls from the 5' RACE reads with MiXCR, one row per CDR3 protein. Found here are 300,000 to 400,000 distinct CDR3 sequences, 9% of them singletons; the top ten hold over 7%. Study-wide points: Models, which agreed with sharing between unrelated individuals, nonetheless underestimated the out-of-frame TCR alpha sharing seen in monozygotic twins.

This clonotype occurred a few times. Its antigen is still unknown. This clonotype was sampled from a woman aged 45-65 years in good health. The sample was naive T cells sorted from blood.

CDR3 sequence reads: CASSDQASGSGNTIYF. The CDR3 nucleotides read TGTGCCAGCAGTGACCAGGCCAGCGGCTCTGGAAACACCATATATTTT. This chain joins TRBV2 and TRBJ1-3, with unresolved D. There are 16 residues in the CDR3. Germline V lookup: CDR1 SNHLY, CDR2 FYNNEI. Trimming removed 3 bases at V and 0 bases at J, with 12 bases between. The whole variable domain, remainder taken from reference TRBV2 and TRBJ1-3, is EPEVTQTPSHQVTQMGQEVILRCVPISNHLYFYWYRQILGQKVEFLVSFYNNEISEKSEIFDDQFSVERPDGSNFTLKIRSTKLEDSAMYFCASSDQASGSGNTIYFGEGSWLTVV.